These 5 T cell receptor beta chains originate from one sample sequenced in a study of cytomegalovirus exposure and HLA in healthy donors. Both 60 Vbeta primers and 13 Jbeta primers went into the PCR. The protocol was immunoSEQ multiplex PCR, while the TCRdb copy is restricted to in-frame clones and leaves out a portion. This sample yields around 120,000 clones, of which around three quarters are seen a single time; about 2.6% belongs to the top ten. The sample consisted of PBMCs. These receptor sequences come from a man in his thirties or forties in good health and CMV-seronegative.

This chain connects TRBV27 to TRBJ2-1; TRBD1 might be the D (7 bases). Trimming cost V 3 bases and J 9 bases, with 15 bases left between them. Germline V gene data show CDR1 as MNHEY and CDR2 as SMNVEV (reference sequence). The CDR3 sequence is 14 residues long. The CDR3 bases are TGTGCCAGCAGTTTCGCCCAGGGGGGAAGTGAGCAGTTCTTC. Its translation: CASSFAQGGSEQFF.

J is TRBJ2-1 and V is TRBV12-5; 7 bases are a match to TRBD2. V shed 2 bases and J 5 bases; nucleotides not matched to a gene: 12. CDR1 is LGHNT and CDR2 is FRNRAP in the germline V gene. The CDR3 length is 17 residues. The DNA for the CDR3 is TGTGCTAGTGGTTTGAGACTAGCCTCCGTTCCCCACAATGAGCAGTTCTTC. It yields the protein CASGLRLASVPHNEQFF.

This rearrangement joins TRBV7-2 to TRBJ2-7; perhaps TRBD1 as D (6 bases). The CDR3 sequence is 15 residues long. V dropped 3 bases and J dropped 1 base, with 13 bases sitting between them. Germline V gene lookup returns CDR1 SGHTA and CDR2 FQGNSA. The CDR3 spells CASSFLQGRSYEQYF. The CDR3 DNA follows: TGTGCCAGCAGCTTTTTACAGGGAAGATCCTACGAGCAGTACTTC.

This chain connects TRBV4-2 to TRBJ2-1, with 11 bases that match TRBD2. The germline CDR1 and CDR2 sequences are LGHNA and YNFKEQ. V gave up 0 bases and J gave up 0 bases; unmatched junction bases: 4. The CDR3 runs to 18 residues. This CDR3 reads CASSQEGGTSGSYNEQFF. The CDR3 DNA is TGTGCCAGCAGCCAAGAGGGCGGGACTAGCGGCTCCTACAATGAGCAGTTCTTC.

The genes are TRBV4-1 and TRBJ2-5, with 12 bases that match TRBD1. The CDR3 consists of 16 residues. The trim removed 3 bases at V and 4 bases at J, leaving 6 bases unmatched. The germline V gene has CDR1 MGHRA and CDR2 YSYEKL. In DNA, the CDR3 is TGCGCCAGCAGCCAGGGACAGGGGGCAAAGGGAGAGACCCAGTACTTC. This codes for CASSQGQGAKGETQYF.